This TCR beta chain came from a study of shared clonotypes between healthy human individuals. Study-level points and caveats: A handful of donors showed sharing of roughly 5% of naive CD4 clonotypes. Owing to a small donor count, the genetic and exposure-history diversity represented was limited.

The assay used deep level. This table comes from immunoSEQ multiplex PCR, and its TCRdb copy is limited to in-frame clones, with some not included. This sample carries 1,500,000 or so clones, roughly 96% of them seen once, and the ten largest clones take about 1%. The ends were cut back, 1 base at V and 2 bases at J, with 14 bases in the middle. The germline gives CDR1 SGHTA, CDR2 FQGNSA. The CDR3 loop spans 16 amino acids. In its sample, this clone was seen once. Its antigen is currently unknown. Sequenced material: naive CD4+ T cells sorted from blood. Documented subset: CD45RA+ positively selected. The V gene is TRBV7-2, the J gene TRBJ2-5, with D tentatively TRBD2 (5 bases). This clonotype originated in a man aged 30 to 39 in good health. The CDR3: CASSLVIGWEQETQYF. In DNA, the CDR3 is TGTGCCAGCAGCTTAGTTATCGGGTGGGAGCAAGAGACCCAGTACTTC.